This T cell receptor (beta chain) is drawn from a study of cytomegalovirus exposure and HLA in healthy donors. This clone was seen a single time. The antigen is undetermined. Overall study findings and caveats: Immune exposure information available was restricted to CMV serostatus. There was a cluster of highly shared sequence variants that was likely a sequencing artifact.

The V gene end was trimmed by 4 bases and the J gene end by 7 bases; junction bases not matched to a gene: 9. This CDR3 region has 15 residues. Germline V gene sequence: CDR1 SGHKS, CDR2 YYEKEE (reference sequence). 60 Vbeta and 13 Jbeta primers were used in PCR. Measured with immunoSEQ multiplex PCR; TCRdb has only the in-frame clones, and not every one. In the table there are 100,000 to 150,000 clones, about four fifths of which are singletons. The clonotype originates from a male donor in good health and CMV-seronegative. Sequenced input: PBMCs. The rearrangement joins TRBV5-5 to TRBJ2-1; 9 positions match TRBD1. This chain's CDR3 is CASSRGTGSSNEQFF. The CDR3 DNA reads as TGTGCCAGCAGCCGCGGGACAGGGAGTAGTAATGAGCAGTTCTTC.